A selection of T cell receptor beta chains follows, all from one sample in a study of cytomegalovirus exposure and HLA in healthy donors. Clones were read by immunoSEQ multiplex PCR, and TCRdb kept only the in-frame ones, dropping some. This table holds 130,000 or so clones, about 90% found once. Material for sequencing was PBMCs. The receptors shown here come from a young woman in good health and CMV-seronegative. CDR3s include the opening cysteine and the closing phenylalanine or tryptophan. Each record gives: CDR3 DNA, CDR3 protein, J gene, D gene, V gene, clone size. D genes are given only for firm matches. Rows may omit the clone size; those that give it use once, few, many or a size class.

DNA: TGTGCCAGCAGTTACAGGGGCTTTCTCAATGAGCAGTTCTTC
CDR3: CASSYRGFLNEQFF
J: TRBJ2-1
D: .
V: TRBV6-6
size: .

DNA: TGTGCCAGCACCTTACAGTTTTGGGAAAAACTGTTTTTT
CDR3: CASTLQFWEKLFF
J: TRBJ1-4
D: .
V: TRBV9
size: .

DNA: TGTGCCAGCAGTGGAACTCTCCCTACTCTAGACAGGAATGAGCAGTTCTTC
CDR3: CASSGTLPTLDRNEQFF
J: TRBJ2-1
D: .
V: TRBV25-1
size: few

DNA: TGTGCCAGCAGCCCCCCGGCGGGGGCACCCTACGAGCAGTACTTC
CDR3: CASSPPAGAPYEQYF
J: TRBJ2-7
D: .
V: TRBV7-2
size: .

DNA: TGTGCCAGCTACGAGGACACTGAAGCTTTCTTT
CDR3: CASYEDTEAFF
J: TRBJ1-1
D: .
V: TRBV27
size: .

DNA: TGTGCCAGTAGTAAATCGGTCGGGGACGAGCAGTACTTC
CDR3: CASSKSVGDEQYF
J: TRBJ2-7
D: .
V: TRBV19
size: .

DNA: TGTGCCTGGTCCTCTGACAGCAGTCGCTACACCTTC
CDR3: CAWSSDSSRYTF
J: TRBJ1-2
D: .
V: TRBV30
size: .

DNA: TGTGCCAGGGGAGGGGGGCTAGGGTACACTGAAGCTTTCTTT
CDR3: CARGGGLGYTEAFF
J: TRBJ1-1
D: .
V: TRBV2
size: .

DNA: TGTGCCTGGTCGACTAGCGGGCCACCACAAGAGACCCAGTACTTC
CDR3: CAWSTSGPPQETQYF
J: TRBJ2-5
D: TRBD2
V: TRBV30
size: .

DNA: TGCAGCGCCATAGAGGGTTATGGCTACACCTTC
CDR3: CSAIEGYGYTF
J: TRBJ1-2
D: .
V: TRBV29-1
size: .

DNA: TGCGCCAGCAGCTTGGGACAGGCTTTCCAGAACACTGAAGCTTTCTTT
CDR3: CASSLGQAFQNTEAFF
J: TRBJ1-1
D: .
V: TRBV5-1
size: .

DNA: TGTGCCAGCATGGTCGGGGGGGCCGCCTACGAGCAGTACTTC
CDR3: CASMVGGAAYEQYF
J: TRBJ2-7
D: TRBD2
V: TRBV25-1
size: .

DNA: TGTGCCAGCAGCCCGGGGGTCTCCATGGGGGGAGATACGCAGTATTTT
CDR3: CASSPGVSMGGDTQYF
J: TRBJ2-3
D: .
V: TRBV11-2
size: .

DNA: TGTGCCAGCAGTTACCGACAGGGGGGAAACACCATATATTTT
CDR3: CASSYRQGGNTIYF
J: TRBJ1-3
D: TRBD1
V: TRBV27
size: .

DNA: TGTGCCAGCAGAGCCGGGACAGCCGCCAAACTGTTTTTT
CDR3: CASRAGTAAKLFF
J: TRBJ1-4
D: TRBD1
V: TRBV28
size: .

DNA: TGTGCCAGCTCGCAGCTTACGGGACAGGTACAAGAGACCCAGTACTTC
CDR3: CASSQLTGQVQETQYF
J: TRBJ2-5
D: TRBD1
V: TRBV7-9
size: .

DNA: TGTGCCAGCAGCCGGATATACAGGGGGCCGGGGGCCAACGTCCTGACTTTC
CDR3: CASSRIYRGPGANVLTF
J: TRBJ2-6
D: TRBD1
V: TRBV28
size: .

DNA: TGTGCCAGTAGTACGAGACTAGCGGGAGATCTAGGGGAGACCCAGTACTTC
CDR3: CASSTRLAGDLGETQYF
J: TRBJ2-5
D: TRBD2
V: TRBV19
size: .

DNA: TGTGCCAGCAGTCTGACAGGGGATCCCTACGAGCAGTACTTC
CDR3: CASSLTGDPYEQYF
J: TRBJ2-7
D: TRBD1
V: TRBV28
size: .

DNA: TGTGCCAGCAGCCGGGAGGGAGGTTATGGCTACACCTTC
CDR3: CASSREGGYGYTF
J: TRBJ1-2
D: .
V: TRBV7-3
size: .

DNA: TGTGCCAGCAGTTTAAGCCTCTACAATGAGCAGTTCTTC
CDR3: CASSLSLYNEQFF
J: TRBJ2-1
D: .
V: TRBV28
size: .

DNA: TGTGCCAGCAGCCAATCCTCCTACGAGCAGTACTTC
CDR3: CASSQSSYEQYF
J: TRBJ2-7
D: .
V: TRBV7-2
size: .

DNA: TGTGCCAGCAGTTTATACACAGGGAAGACCTATAATTCACCCCTCCACTTT
CDR3: CASSLYTGKTYNSPLHF
J: TRBJ1-6
D: .
V: TRBV27
size: .

DNA: TGTGCCAGCAGCGTAGGCCTAGAGCAAGCTGAGCAGTTCTTC
CDR3: CASSVGLEQAEQFF
J: TRBJ2-1
D: .
V: TRBV9
size: .

DNA: TGTGCCAGCAGCGCGACAGGGCGATTAGAGACCCAGTACTTC
CDR3: CASSATGRLETQYF
J: TRBJ2-5
D: TRBD1
V: TRBV9
size: .

DNA: TGTGCCAGCAGTTTACCAGGAACCGATTCACCCCTCCACTTT
CDR3: CASSLPGTDSPLHF
J: TRBJ1-6
D: .
V: TRBV6-6
size: .

DNA: TGTGCCAGCAGCTTGGAGGGTGGCAATCAGCCCCAGCATTTT
CDR3: CASSLEGGNQPQHF
J: TRBJ1-5
D: .
V: TRBV7-8
size: .

DNA: TGTGCCAGCAGTGCCAGACAGGAGGCCTACGAGCAGTACTTC
CDR3: CASSARQEAYEQYF
J: TRBJ2-7
D: .
V: TRBV2
size: few

DNA: TGTGCCAGCAGTCCCCGCAGGGGGCTTATAGATGAGCAGTTCTTC
CDR3: CASSPRRGLIDEQFF
J: TRBJ2-1
D: TRBD1
V: TRBV27
size: .

DNA: TGTGCCAGCAGTGAAAGTGCTTGGGCAGGTAGCTCCTACGAGCAGTACTTC
CDR3: CASSESAWAGSSYEQYF
J: TRBJ2-7
D: .
V: TRBV2
size: few

DNA: TGTGCCAGCAGCTCCGGACAGGCCGAAATCCCCCTCCACTTT
CDR3: CASSSGQAEIPLHF
J: TRBJ1-6
D: TRBD1
V: TRBV7-9
size: .

DNA: TGCGCCAGCAGTGAGTCGACAGGCGACGCCCTCCACTTT
CDR3: CASSESTGDALHF
J: TRBJ1-6
D: .
V: TRBV10-2
size: .